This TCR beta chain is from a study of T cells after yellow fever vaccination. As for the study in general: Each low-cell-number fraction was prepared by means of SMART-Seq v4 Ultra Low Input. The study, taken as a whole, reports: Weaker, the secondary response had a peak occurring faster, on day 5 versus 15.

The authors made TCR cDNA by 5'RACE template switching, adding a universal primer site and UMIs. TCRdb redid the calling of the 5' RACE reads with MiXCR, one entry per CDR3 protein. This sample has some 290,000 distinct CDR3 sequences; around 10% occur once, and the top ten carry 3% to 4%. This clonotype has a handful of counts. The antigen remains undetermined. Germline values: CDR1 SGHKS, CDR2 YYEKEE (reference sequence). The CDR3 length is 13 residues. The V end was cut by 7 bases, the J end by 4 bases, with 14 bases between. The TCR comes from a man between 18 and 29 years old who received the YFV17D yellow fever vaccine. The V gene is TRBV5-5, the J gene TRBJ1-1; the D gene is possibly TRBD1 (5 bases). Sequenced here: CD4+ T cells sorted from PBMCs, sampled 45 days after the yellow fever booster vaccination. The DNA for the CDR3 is TGTGCCAGCGCCCGGCAGGGAGGCACTGAAGCTTTCTTT. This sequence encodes CASARQGGTEAFF.